The 8 T cell receptor beta chains below were found in one sample sequenced in a study of Graves' ophthalmopathy and Graves' hyperthyroidism. TCR beta CDR3 regions were amplified from RNA transcripts. RT-PCR with HTBI primers came first, then second-round multiplex PCR. TCRdb analysed the multiplex PCR reads with MiXCR anew, one entry per CDR3 protein. The profile shows about 740,000 distinct CDR3 sequences, approximately 40% of them singletons. The specimen sequenced was peripheral blood. All receptors derive from an adult man with Graves' ophthalmopathy.

This clonotype was seen ten or more times. The rearrangement joins TRBV2 to TRBJ2-7; 11 bases line up with TRBD2. This CDR3 comprises 13 residues. Germline-derived CDR1 and CDR2 are SNHLY and FYNNEI. Unmatched junction bases numbered 3, after V lost 11 bases and J lost 0 bases. DNA of the CDR3: TGTGCCTACGGGACTAGCGGCTCCTACGAGCAGTACTTC. As protein: CAYGTSGSYEQYF.

Remarks on this clonotype: A much more abundant neighbour one base away suggests this may be a read error. The rearrangement links TRBV29-1 to TRBJ1-1, with D perhaps matching TRBD1 (5 bases). Per the germline V gene, CDR1 is SQVTM and CDR2 is ANQGSEA. Deletions cut 8 bases from V and 4 bases from J, with 14 bases between. The length of the CDR3 is 12 residues. CDR3 amino acids: CSSESGTTEAFF. DNA for the CDR3: TGCAGCTCAGAGTCGGGGACCACTGAAGCTTTCTTT.

The chain joins TRBV10-3 to TRBJ2-7, with D maybe TRBD1 (5 bases). CDR3 length: 13 residues. V shed 10 bases and J shed 2 bases, with 15 bases lying between them. From germline, CDR1 is ENHRY and CDR2 SYGVKD. CDR3 sequence: CASRVRGTYEQYF. The CDR3 nucleotides are TGTGCCAGCAGAGTTAGGGGTACCTACGAGCAGTACTTC.

This clonotype was counted at least ten times. The chain links TRBV15 to TRBJ1-4, with TRBD1 as a possible D gene (6 bases). CDR3 length equals 16 residues. Trimming shortened V by 0 bases and J by 5 bases, and 13 bases separated the two germline ends. Germline V gives CDR1 LNHNV, CDR2 YYDKDF (reference sequence). CDR3: CATSRDRQGRNEKLFF. The CDR3 DNA follows: TGTGCCACCAGCAGAGATCGCCAGGGGAGAAATGAAAAACTGTTTTTT.

V is TRBV20-1 and J is TRBJ1-4; a possible D gene is TRBD1 (6 bases). This CDR3 region has 15 residues. In germline, CDR1 is DFQATT, CDR2 SNEGSKA (reference sequence). The CDR3 coding sequence is TGCAGCGTTGGAAAGGGGGGCACGACTAATGAAAAACTGTTTTTT. Amino acids: CSVGKGGTTNEKLFF.

J is TRBJ1-4 and V is TRBV7-9; the D is unclear. The CDR3 loop spans 15 amino acids. Germline-derived CDR1 and CDR2 are SEHNR and FQNEAQ (reference sequence). The ends were cut back, 2 bases at V and 6 bases at J, with 13 bases in the middle. As DNA, the CDR3 is TGTGCCAGCAGCTTATGCGTCTCTGCGGATGAAAAACTGTTTTTT. Its protein product is CASSLCVSADEKLFF.

The chain joins TRBV2 to TRBJ2-7, with 10 positions matching TRBD1. The CDR3 sequence is 14 residues long. The junction had 9 bases not matched to a gene; V was cut back by 6 bases and J by 7 bases. CDR1 and CDR2 (germline): SNHLY, FYNNEI. The CDR3 DNA is TGTGCCAGCAGCCTAAGACAGGGGGCGTTTGAGCAGTACTTC. It specifies CASSLRQGAFEQYF.

This clonotype has ten or more counts. The V gene is TRBV10-3, the J gene TRBJ2-7; 11 bases line up with TRBD2. The CDR3 spans 15 residues. V lost 3 bases to trimming and J lost 4 bases; unmatched junction nucleotides: 5. Germline CDR1 and CDR2: ENHRY and SYGVKD. CDR3 region: CAISETSGRSYEQYF. In DNA, the CDR3 is TGTGCCATCAGTGAAACTAGCGGGAGATCGTACGAGCAGTACTTC.